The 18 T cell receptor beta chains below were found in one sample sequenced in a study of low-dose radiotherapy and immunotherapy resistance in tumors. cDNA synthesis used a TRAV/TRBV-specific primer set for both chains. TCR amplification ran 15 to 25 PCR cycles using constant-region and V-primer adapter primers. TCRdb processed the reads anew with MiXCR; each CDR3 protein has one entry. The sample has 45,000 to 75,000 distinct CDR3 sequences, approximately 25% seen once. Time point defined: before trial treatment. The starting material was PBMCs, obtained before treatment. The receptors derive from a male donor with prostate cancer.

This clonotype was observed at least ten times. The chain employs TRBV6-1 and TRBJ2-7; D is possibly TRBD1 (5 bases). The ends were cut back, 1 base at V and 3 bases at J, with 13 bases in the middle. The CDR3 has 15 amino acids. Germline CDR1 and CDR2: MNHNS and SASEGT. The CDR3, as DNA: TGTGCCAGCAGTGAAGGGTGGGGCCCTAACTACGAGCAGTACTTC. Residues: CASSEGWGPNYEQYF.

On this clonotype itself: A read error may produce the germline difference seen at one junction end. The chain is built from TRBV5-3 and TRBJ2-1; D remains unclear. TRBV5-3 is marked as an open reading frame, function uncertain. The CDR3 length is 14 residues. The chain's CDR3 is CASSFREGYNEQFF. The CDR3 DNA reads TGTGCCAGCAGCTTTAGGGAAGGGTACAATGAGCAGTTCTTC.

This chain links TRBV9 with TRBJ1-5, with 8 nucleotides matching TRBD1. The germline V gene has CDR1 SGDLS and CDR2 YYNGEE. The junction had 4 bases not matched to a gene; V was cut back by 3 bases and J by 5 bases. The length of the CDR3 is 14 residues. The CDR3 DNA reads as TGTGCCAGCAGCGCGGACAGGGCGGATCAGCCCCAGCATTTT. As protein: CASSADRADQPQHF.

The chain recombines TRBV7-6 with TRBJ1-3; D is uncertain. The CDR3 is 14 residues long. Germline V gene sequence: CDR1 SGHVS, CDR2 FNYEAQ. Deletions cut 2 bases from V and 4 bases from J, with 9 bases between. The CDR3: CASSLSSAGNTIYF. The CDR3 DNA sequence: TGTGCCAGCAGCTTAAGCAGTGCGGGAAACACCATATATTTT.

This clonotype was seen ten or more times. CDR3 amino acids: CASSFQGRVHEQYF. Here the CDR3 DNA reads TGTGCCAGCAGCTTCCAGGGGCGCGTCCACGAGCAGTACTTC. V is TRBV5-4 and J is TRBJ2-7, with D possibly matching TRBD1 (6 bases). Deletions cut 2 bases from V and 5 bases from J, with 14 bases between. Germline-derived CDR1 and CDR2 are SGHNT and YYREEE (reference sequence). This CDR3 is built from 14 residues.

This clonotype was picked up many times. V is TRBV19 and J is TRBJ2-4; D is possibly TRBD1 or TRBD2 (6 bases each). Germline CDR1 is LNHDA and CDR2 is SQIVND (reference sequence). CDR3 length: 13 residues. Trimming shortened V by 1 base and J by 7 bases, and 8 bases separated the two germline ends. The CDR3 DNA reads TGTGCCAGTAGTATAGGAGGGGGGAACATTCAGTACTTC. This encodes CASSIGGGNIQYF.

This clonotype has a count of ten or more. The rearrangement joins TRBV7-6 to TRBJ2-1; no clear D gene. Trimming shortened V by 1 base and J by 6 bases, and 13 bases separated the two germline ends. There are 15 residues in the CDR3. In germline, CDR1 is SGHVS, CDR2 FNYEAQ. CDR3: CASSLVGLGGNEQFF. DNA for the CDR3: TGTGCCAGCAGCTTAGTAGGGCTGGGCGGCAATGAGCAGTTCTTC.

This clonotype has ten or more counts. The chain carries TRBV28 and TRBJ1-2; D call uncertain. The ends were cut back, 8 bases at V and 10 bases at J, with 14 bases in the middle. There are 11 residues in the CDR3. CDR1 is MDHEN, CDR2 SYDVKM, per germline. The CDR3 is CASHQSRDYTF. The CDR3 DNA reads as TGTGCCAGCCACCAATCAAGAGACTACACCTTC.

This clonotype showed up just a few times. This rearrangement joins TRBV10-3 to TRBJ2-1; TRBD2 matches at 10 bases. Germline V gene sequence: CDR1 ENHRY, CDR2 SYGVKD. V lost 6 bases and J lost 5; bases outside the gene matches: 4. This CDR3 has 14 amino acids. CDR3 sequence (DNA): TGTGCCATCAGGGGGACTAGCGAGAACAATGAGCAGTTCTTC. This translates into CAIRGTSENNEQFF.

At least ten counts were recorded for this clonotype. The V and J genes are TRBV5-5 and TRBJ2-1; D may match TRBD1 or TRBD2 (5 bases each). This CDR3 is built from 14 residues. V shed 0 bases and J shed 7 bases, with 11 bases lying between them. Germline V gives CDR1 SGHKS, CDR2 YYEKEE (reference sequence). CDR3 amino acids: CASSLGLWGNEQFF. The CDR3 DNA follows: TGTGCCAGCAGCTTGGGTCTATGGGGGAATGAGCAGTTCTTC.

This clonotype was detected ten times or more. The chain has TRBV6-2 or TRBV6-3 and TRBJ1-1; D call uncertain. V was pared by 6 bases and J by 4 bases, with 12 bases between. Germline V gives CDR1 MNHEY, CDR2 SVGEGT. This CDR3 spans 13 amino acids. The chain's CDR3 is CASSLYSGTEAFF. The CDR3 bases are TGTGCCAGCAGCCTCTACAGTGGCACTGAAGCTTTCTTT.

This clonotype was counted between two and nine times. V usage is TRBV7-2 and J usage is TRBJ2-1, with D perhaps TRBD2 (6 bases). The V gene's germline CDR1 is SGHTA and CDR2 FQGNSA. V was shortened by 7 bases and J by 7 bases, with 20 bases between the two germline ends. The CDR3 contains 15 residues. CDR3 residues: CASTPPAGIRNEQFF. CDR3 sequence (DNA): TGTGCCAGCACCCCGCCGGCGGGGATTCGAAATGAGCAGTTCTTC.

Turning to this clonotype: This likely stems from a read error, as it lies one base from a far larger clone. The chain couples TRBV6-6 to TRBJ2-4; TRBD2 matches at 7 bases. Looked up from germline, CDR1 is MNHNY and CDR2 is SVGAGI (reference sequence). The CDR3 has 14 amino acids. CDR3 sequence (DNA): TGTGCCAGCAGTGAGAGACTAGCCAAAATCATTCAGTACTTC. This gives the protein CASSERLAKIIQYF.

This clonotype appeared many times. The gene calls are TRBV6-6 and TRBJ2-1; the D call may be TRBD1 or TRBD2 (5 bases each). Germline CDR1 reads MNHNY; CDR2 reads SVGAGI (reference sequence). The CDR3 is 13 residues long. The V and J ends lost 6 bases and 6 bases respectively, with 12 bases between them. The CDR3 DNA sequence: TGTGCCAGCAGATGGGACCTCTCCAATGAGCAGTTCTTC. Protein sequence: CASRWDLSNEQFF.

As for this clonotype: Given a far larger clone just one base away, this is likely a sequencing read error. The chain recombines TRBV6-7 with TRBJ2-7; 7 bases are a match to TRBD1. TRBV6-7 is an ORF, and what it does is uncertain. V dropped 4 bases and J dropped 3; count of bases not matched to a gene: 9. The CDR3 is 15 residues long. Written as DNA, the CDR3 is TGTGCCAGCAGTTTAACCGGGACAGAAAGCTACGAGCAGTACTTC. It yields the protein CASSLTGTESYEQYF.

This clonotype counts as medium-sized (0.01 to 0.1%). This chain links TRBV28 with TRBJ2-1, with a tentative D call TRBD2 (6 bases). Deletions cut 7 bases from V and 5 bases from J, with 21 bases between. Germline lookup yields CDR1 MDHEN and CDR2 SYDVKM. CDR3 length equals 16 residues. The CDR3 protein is CASTLTGVRANNEQFF. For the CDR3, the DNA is TGTGCCAGCACCCTCACGGGAGTCCGGGCCAACAATGAGCAGTTCTTC.

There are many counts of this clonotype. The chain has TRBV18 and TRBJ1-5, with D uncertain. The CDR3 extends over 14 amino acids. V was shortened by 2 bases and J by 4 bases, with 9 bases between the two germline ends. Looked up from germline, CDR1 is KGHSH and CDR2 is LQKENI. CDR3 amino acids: CASSPGRTNQPQHF. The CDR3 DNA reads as TGTGCCAGCTCACCAGGACGGACGAATCAGCCCCAGCATTTT.

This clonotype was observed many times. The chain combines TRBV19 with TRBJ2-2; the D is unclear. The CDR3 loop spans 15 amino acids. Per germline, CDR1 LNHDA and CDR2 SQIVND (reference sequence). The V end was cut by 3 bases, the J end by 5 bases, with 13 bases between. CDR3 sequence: CASSIPPISTGELFF. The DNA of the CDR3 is TGTGCCAGTAGTATCCCTCCTATCTCGACCGGGGAGCTGTTTTTT. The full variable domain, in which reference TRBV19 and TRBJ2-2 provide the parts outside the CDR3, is DGGITQSPKYLFRKEGQNVTLSCEQNLNHDAMYWYRQDPGQGLRLIYYSQIVNDFQKGDIAEGYSVSREKKESFPLTVTSAQKNPTAFYLCASSIPPISTGELFFGEGSRLTVL.